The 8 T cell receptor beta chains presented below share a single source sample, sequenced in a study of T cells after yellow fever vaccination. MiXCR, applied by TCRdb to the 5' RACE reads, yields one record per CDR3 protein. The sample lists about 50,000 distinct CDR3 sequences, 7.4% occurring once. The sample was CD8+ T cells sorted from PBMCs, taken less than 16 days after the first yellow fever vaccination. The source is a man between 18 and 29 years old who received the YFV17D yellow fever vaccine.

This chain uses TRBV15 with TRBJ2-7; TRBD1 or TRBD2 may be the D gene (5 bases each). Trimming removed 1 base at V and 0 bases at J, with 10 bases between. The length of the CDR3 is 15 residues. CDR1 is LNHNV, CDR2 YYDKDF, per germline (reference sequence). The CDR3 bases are TGTGCCACCAGCAGAGCGGGGCTCGGCTCCTACGAGCAGTACTTC. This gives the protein CATSRAGLGSYEQYF. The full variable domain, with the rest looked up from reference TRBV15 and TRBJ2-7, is DAMVIQNPRYQVTQFGKPVTLSCSQTLNHNVMYWYQQKSSQAPKLLFHYYDKDFNNEADTPDNFQSRRPNTSFCFLDIRSPGLGDTAMYLCATSRAGLGSYEQYFGPGTRLTVT.

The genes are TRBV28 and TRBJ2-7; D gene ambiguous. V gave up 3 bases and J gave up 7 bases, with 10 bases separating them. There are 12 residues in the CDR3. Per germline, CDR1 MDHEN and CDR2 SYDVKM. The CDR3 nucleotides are TGTGCCAGCAGTTTTGGGCTAGGGGAGCAGTACGTC. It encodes CASSFGLGEQYV.

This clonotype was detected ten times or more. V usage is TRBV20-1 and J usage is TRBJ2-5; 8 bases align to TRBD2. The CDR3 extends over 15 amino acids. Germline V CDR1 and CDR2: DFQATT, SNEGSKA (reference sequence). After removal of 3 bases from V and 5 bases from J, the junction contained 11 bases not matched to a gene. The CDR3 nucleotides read TGCAGTGCTAGCGAGCGGGGGTACCGAGGGGAGACCCAGTACTTC. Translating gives CSASERGYRGETQYF.

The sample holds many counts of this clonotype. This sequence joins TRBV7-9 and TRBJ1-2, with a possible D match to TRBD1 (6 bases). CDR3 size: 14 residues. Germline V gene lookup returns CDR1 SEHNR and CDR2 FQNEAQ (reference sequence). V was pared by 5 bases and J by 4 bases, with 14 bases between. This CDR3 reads CASSVGQPIYGYTF. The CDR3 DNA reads TGTGCCAGCAGCGTAGGACAGCCTATCTATGGCTACACCTTC.

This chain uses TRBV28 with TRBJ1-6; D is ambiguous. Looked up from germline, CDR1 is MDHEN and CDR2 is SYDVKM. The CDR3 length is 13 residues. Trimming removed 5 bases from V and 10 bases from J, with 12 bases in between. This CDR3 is CASSPPGRSPLHF. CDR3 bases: TGTGCCAGCAGTCCCCCCGGCCGGTCACCCCTCCACTTT.

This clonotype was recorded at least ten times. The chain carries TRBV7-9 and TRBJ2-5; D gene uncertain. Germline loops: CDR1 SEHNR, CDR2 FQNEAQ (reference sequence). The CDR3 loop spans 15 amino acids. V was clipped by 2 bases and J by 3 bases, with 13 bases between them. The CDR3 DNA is TGTGCCAGCAGCTTAACTGACACCTTGAAAGAGACCCAGTACTTC. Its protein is CASSLTDTLKETQYF.

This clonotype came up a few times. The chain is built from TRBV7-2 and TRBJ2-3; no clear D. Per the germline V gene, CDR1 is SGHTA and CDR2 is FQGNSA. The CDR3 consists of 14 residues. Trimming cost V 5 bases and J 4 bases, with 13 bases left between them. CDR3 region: CASSAPSGADTQYF. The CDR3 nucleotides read TGTGCCAGCAGCGCACCTTCCGGAGCAGATACGCAGTATTTT.

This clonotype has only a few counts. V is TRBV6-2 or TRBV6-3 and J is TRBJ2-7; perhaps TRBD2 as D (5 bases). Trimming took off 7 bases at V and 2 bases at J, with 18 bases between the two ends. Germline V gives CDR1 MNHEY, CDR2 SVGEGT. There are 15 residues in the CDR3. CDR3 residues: CASTYHPTGTYEQYV. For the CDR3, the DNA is TGTGCCAGCACTTATCACCCCACCGGGACCTACGAGCAGTACGTC.